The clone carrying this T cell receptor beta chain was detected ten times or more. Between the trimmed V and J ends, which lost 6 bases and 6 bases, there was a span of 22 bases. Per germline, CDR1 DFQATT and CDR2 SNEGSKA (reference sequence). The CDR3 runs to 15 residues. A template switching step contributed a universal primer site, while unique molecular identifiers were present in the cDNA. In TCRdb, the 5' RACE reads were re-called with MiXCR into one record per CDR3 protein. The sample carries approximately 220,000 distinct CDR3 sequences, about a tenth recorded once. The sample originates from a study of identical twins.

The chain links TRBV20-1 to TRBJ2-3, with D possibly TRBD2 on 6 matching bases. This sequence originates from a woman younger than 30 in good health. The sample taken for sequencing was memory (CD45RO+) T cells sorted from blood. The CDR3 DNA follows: TGCAGTGCAAAAGGCACAGGAGGGCTTCGGGATACGCAGTATTTT. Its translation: CSAKGTGGLRDTQYF.